The present T cell receptor beta chain was sequenced within a study of CD8 T cells in ankylosing spondylitis. The CDR3 is 16 residues long. The ends lost 2 bases at V and 0 bases at J; junction bases unmatched: 5. Per germline, CDR1 MNHEY and CDR2 SVGEGT. Scientists made TCR beta libraries using quantitative 5'-RACE with molecular barcodes. TCRdb reprocessed the 5' RACE reads via MiXCR and lists one record per CDR3 protein. The table has a few hundred thousand distinct CDR3 sequences, about 6.7% seen once; the top ten hold 14%. This clonotype was seen more than once but under ten times. No antigen is known for it. Study observations and caveats: One TCR beta motif, made up of roughly 8 highly homologous variants, appeared characteristic of ankylosing spondylitis blood. Before this, some motif variants had been reported in reactive arthritis synovial fluid and blood. Reportedly, significant enrichment of disease-linked clones occurred in matched ankylosing spondylitis synovial fluid. Researchers report that disease-linked clones proved CD8+ and relatively rare in peripheral blood.

Input material: blood, either unsorted or a sorted T cell fraction (not recorded which). The receptor was derived from a male donor with ankylosing spondylitis. The chain is built from TRBV6-2 or TRBV6-3 and TRBJ1-1; 8 bases match TRBD1. CDR3 nucleotides: TGTGCCAGCAGTTACACAGTGACAGGGGTGAACACTGAAGCTTTCTTT. It encodes CASSYTVTGVNTEAFF.